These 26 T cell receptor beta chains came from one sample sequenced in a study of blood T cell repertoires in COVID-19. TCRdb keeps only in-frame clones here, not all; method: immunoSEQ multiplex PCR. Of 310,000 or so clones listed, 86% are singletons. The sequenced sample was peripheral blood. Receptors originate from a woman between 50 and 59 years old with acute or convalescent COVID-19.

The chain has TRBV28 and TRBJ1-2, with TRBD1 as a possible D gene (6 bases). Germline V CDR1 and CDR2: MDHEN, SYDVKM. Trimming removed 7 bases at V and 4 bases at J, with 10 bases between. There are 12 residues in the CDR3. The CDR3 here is CASTVGGYGYTF. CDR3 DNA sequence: TGTGCCAGCACGGTAGGGGGCTATGGCTACACCTTC.

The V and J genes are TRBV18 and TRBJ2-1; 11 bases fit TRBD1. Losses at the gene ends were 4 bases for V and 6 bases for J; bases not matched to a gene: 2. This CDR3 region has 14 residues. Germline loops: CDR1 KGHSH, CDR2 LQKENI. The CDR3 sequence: CASSLGQGGNEQFF. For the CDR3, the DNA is TGTGCCAGCTCACTGGGACAGGGGGGCAATGAGCAGTTCTTC.

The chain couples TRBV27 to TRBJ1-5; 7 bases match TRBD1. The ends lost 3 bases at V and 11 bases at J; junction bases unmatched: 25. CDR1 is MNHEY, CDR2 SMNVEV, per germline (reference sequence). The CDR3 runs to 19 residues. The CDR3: CASSLGFVGGTDPAGAQHF. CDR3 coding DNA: TGTGCCAGCAGTTTGGGTTTCGTAGGTGGGACAGACCCCGCTGGGGCCCAGCATTTT.

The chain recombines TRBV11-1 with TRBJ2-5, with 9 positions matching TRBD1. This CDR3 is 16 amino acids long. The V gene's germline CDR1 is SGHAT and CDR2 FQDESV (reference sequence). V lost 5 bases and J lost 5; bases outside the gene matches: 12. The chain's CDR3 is CASSTPRDRDSETQYF. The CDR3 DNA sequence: TGTGCCAGCAGCACCCCGCGGGACAGGGATTCGGAGACCCAGTACTTC.

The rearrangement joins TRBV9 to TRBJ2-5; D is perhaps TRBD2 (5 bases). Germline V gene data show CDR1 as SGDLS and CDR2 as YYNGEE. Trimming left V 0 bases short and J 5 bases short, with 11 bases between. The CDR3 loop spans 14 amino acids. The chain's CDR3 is CASSVGGVQETQYF. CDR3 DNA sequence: TGTGCCAGCAGCGTAGGGGGAGTCCAGGAGACCCAGTACTTC.

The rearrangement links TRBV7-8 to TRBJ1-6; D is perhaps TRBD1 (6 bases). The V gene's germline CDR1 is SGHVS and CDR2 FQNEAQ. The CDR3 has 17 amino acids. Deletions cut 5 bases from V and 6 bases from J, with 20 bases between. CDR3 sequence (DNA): TGTGCCAGCAGCCTTCTCACGTGGACAGATAGTAATTCACCCCTCCACTTT. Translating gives CASSLLTWTDSNSPLHF.

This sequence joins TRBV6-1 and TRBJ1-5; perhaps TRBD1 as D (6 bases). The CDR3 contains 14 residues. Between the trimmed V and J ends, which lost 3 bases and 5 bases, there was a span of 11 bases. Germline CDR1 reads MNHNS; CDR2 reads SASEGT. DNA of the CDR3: TGTGCCAGCAGTGATCCAGGGGCCGATCAGCCCCAGCATTTT. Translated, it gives CASSDPGADQPQHF.

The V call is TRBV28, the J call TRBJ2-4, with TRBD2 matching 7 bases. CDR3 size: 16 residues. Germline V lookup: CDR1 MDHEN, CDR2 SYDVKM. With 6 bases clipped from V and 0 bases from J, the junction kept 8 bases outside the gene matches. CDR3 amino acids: CASSKPGLTAKNIQYF. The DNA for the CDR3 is TGTGCCAGCAGCAAACCGGGACTAACAGCCAAAAACATTCAGTACTTC.

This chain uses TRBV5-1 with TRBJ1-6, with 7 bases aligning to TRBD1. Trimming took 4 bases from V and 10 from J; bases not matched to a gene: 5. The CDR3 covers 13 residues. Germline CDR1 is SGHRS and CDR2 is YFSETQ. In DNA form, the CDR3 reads TGCGCCAGCAGCATTGGACAGGCCTCACCCCTCCACTTT. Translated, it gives CASSIGQASPLHF.

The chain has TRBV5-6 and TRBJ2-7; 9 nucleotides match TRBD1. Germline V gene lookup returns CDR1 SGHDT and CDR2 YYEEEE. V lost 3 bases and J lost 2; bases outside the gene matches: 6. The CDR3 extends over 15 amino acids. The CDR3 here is CASSSGTGTTYEQYF. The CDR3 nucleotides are TGTGCCAGCAGCTCAGGGACAGGGACTACCTACGAGCAGTACTTC. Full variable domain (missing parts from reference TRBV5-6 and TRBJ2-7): DAGVTQSPTHLIKTRGQQVTLRCSPKSGHDTVSWYQQALGQGPQFIFQYYEEEERQRGNFPDRFSGHQFPNYSSELNVNALLLGDSALYLCASSSGTGTTYEQYFGPGTRLTVT.

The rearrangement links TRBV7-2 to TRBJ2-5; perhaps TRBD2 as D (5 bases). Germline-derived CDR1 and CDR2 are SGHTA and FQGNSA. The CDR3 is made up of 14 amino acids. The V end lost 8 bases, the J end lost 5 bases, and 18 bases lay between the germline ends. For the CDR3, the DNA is TGTGCCAGCGCCACGGAGAGGGCTGCGGAGACCCAGTACTTC. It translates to CASATERAAETQYF.

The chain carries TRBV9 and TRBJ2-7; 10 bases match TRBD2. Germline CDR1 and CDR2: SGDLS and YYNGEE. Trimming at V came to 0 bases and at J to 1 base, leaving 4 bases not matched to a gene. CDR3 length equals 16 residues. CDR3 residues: CASSVDTSGTSYEQYF. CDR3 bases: TGTGCCAGCAGCGTAGATACTAGCGGGACTTCCTACGAGCAGTACTTC. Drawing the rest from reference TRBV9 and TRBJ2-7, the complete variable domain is DSGVTQTPKHLITATGQRVTLRCSPRSGDLSVYWYQQSLDQGLQFLIQYYNGEERAKGNILERFSAQQFPDLHSELNLSSLELGDSALYFCASSVDTSGTSYEQYFGPGTRLTVT.

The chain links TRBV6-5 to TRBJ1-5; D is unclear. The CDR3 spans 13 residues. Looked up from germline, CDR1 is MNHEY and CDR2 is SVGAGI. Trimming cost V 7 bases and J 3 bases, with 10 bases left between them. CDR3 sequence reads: CASMQDNNQPQHF. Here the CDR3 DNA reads TGTGCCAGCATGCAGGATAACAATCAGCCCCAGCATTTT.

The CDR3 nucleotides are TGTGCCAGCTCACCCGGGACAGCCTACTATGGCTACACCTTC. The encoded protein is CASSPGTAYYGYTF. The V and J genes are TRBV18 and TRBJ1-2, with 7 bases fitting TRBD1. Germline values: CDR1 KGHSH, CDR2 LQKENI. J lost 3 bases, V lost 3 bases, and 4 bases had no gene match. This CDR3 region has 14 residues.

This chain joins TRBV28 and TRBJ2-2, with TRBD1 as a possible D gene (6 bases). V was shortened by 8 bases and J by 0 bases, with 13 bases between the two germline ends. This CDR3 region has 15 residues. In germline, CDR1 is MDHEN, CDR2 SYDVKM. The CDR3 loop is CASATGTSNTGELFF. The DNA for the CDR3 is TGTGCCAGCGCAACCGGGACATCGAACACCGGGGAGCTGTTTTTT.

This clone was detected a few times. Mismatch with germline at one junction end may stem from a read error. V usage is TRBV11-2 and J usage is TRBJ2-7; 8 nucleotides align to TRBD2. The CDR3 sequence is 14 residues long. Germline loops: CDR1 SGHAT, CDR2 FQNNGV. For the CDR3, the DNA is TGTGCCAGCAGCTCTCCCCGACGGGGGGGCGTTTTGTTCTTC. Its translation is CASSSPRRGGVLFF. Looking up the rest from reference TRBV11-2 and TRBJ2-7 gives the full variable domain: EAGVAQSPRYKIIEKRQSVAFWCNPISGHATLYWYQQILGQGPKLLIQFQNNGVVDDSQLPKDRFSAERLKGVDSTLKIQPAKLEDSAVYLCASSSPRRGGVLFFGPGTRLTVT.

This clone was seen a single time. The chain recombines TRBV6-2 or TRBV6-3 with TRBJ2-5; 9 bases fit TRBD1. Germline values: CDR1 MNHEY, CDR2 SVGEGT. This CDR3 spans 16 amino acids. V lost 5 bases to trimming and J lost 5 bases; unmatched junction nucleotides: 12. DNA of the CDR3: TGTGCCAGCAGTACCGACAGGGGGATAGTTCGGGAGACCCAGTACTTC. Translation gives CASSTDRGIVRETQYF.

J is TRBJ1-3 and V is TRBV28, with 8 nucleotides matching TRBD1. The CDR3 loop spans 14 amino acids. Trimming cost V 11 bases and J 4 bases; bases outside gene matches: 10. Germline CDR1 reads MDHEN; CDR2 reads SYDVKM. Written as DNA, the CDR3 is TGTGCCGGACAACCAGGGGGCGACGGAAACACCATATATTTT. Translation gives CAGQPGGDGNTIYF.

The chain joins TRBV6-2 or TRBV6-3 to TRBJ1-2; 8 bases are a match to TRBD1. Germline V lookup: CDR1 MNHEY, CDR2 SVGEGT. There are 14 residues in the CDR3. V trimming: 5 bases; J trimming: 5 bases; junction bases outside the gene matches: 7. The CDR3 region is CASSPQGDRYGYTF. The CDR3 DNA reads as TGTGCCAGCAGTCCACAGGGGGATCGGTATGGCTACACCTTC.

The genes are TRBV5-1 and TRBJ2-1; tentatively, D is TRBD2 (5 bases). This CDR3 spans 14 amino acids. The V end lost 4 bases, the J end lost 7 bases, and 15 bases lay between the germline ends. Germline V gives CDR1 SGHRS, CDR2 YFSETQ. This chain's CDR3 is CASSPTGNKNEQFF. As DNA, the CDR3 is TGCGCCAGCAGCCCCACCGGGAACAAAAATGAGCAGTTCTTC.

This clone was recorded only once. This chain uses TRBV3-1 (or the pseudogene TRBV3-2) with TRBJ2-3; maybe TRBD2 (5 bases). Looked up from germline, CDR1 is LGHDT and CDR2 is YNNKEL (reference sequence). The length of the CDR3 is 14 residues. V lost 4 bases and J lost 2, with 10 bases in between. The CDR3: CASSRVTTTDTQYF. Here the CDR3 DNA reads TGTGCCAGCAGCCGCGTGACTACCACAGATACGCAGTATTTT.

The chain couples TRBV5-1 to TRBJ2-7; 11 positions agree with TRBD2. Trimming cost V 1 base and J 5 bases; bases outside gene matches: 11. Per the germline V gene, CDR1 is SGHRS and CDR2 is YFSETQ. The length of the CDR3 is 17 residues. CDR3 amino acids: CASSLRPTSGIFDEQYF. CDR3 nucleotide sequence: TGCGCCAGCAGCTTGAGGCCGACTAGCGGGATTTTCGACGAGCAGTACTTC.

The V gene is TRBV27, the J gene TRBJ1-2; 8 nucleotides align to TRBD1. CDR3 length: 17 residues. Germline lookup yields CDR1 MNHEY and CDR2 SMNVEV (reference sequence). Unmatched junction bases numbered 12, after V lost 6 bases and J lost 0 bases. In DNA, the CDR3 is TGTGCCAGCAGCCCCCTGGACAGGGTAGAGTCTAACTATGGCTACACCTTC. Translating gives CASSPLDRVESNYGYTF.

CDR3 residues: CASSYSVFEGNQPQHF. The CDR3 DNA is TGTGCCAGCAGTTACTCAGTCTTTGAGGGCAATCAGCCCCAGCATTTT. The V and J genes are TRBV6-2 or TRBV6-3 and TRBJ1-5; no definite D call. The CDR3 has 16 amino acids. Looked up from germline, CDR1 is MNHEY and CDR2 is SVGEGT. Trimming stripped 0 bases from V and 2 bases from J, with 11 bases between.

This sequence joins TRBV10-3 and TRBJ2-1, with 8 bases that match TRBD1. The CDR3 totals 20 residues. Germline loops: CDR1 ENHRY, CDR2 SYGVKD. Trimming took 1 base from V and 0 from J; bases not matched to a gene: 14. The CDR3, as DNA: TGTGCCATCAGTGAGTTAGGGACAGGCAACCAGGTGGACTCCTACAATGAGCAGTTCTTC. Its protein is CAISELGTGNQVDSYNEQFF.

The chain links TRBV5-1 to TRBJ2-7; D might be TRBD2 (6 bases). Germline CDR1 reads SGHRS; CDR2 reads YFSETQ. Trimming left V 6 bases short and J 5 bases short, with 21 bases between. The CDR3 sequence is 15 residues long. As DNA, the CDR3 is TGCGCCAGCATGGGCGGGACCGCCATCGGGAACGAGCAGTACTTC. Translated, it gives CASMGGTAIGNEQYF.